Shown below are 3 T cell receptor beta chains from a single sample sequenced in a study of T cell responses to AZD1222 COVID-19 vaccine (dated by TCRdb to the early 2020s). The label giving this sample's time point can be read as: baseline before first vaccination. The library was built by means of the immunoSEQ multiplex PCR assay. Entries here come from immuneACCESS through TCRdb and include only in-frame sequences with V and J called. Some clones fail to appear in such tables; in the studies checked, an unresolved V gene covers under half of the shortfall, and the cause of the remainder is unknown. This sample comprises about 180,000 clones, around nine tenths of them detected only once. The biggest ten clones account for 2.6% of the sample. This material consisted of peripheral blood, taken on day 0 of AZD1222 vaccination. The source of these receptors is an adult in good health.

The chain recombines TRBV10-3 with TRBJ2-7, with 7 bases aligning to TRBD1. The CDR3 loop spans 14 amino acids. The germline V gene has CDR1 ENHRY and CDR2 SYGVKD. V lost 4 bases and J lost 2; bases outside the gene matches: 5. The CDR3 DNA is TGTGCCATCAGTGCGGGACAGACTCCCTACGAGCAGTACTTC. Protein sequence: CAISAGQTPYEQYF.

Here the CDR3 DNA reads TGCAGTGCTAGTTCATCGTCCGGTAATAATTCACCCCTCCACTTT. The encoded protein is CSASSSSGNNSPLHF. This rearrangement joins TRBV20-1 to TRBJ1-6; D uncertain. There are 15 residues in the CDR3. The germline gives CDR1 DFQATT, CDR2 SNEGSKA (reference sequence). Between the trimmed V and J ends, which lost 3 bases and 5 bases, there was a span of 14 bases.

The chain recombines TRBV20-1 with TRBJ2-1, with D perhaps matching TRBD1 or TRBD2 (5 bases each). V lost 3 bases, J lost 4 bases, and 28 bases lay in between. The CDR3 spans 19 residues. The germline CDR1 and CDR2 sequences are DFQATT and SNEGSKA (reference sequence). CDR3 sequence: CSASWASGTTLYSYNEQFF. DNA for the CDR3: TGCAGTGCTAGTTGGGCCTCCGGGACCACCCTCTATAGTTACAATGAGCAGTTCTTC.